This T cell receptor (beta chain) was sequenced in a study of T cell responses to AZD1222 COVID-19 vaccine. Notes on the study in general: White British ancestry dominated among donors, who included more females, and clonal diversity was possibly underestimated. Scientists sampled the repertoires only once the peak T cell response had passed.

Recipients boosted at about 4 weeks or about 12 weeks are pooled. As to this clone: What it binds is not known.

TCRdb's copy holds only in-frame clones and misses some; the assay was immunoSEQ multiplex PCR. The sample records approximately 300,000 clones, 94% being singletons. CDR1 is SEHNR and CDR2 is FQNEAQ in the germline V gene (reference sequence). V gave up 4 bases and J gave up 10 bases, with 12 bases separating them. This CDR3 has 12 amino acids. This clonotype originated in an adult who received the AZD1222 COVID-19 vaccine. The sequenced sample was peripheral blood, obtained 28 days after the second AZD1222 dose. The chain couples TRBV7-9 to TRBJ2-3; D is perhaps TRBD2 (5 bases). CDR3 in DNA: TGTGCCAGCAGCTCCGGACTCGGTCCGCAGTATTTT. Translating gives CASSSGLGPQYF.